This entry concerns a single T cell receptor beta chain. This clone's antigen is unknown. Base qualities are not provided; no much larger clone lies one nucleotide away. Reads for this sample came from a 454 GS FLX Titanium. TCR libraries were built from around 500 ng of total RNA with a previously published linear amplification protocol. The sequencing itself ran on the Roche/454 Genome Sequencer using Titanium chemistry. In the paper's pipeline: A total of more than 70,000 rearranged TCR alpha transcripts were sequenced from several of the healthy donors. Unique TCR clonotypes were defined by the CDR3 junction under IMGT nomenclature, and duplicate transcripts were removed. CD4 versus CD8 status was modeled on V and J genes by logistic regression in R 2.13.0, with adjustment for donor effects and Bonferroni correction for multiple testing. TCRdb ran its own pipeline on the public reads, namely fastp trimming at Q25 and MiXCR clone calling, and kept in-frame beta chains. Identical CDR3 protein sequences are pooled into one entry, listed with their most common genes and DNA. These V and J calls are TCRdb output, not the study's own analysis. The sample records roughly 200,000 distinct CDR3 sequences, about 74% of which are singletons. The ten biggest clones cover less than 2.5% of the sample.

The entry originates in a study of healthy donors' naive CD4 and CD8 T cells (dated by TCRdb to the mid-2010s). Regarding the study in general: Donors were selected to cover three age groups (20-25, 40-50 and 60-70 years, 6 or 7 each), with a mean age of around 44, and half of the donors were female. The study sequenced rearranged TCR alpha and beta chains from naive CD4+ and CD8+ T cells to test how TCR variation relates to lineage commitment. Peripheral blood mononuclear cells were obtained from some 19 unrelated, healthy individuals. The donors were HLA-typed by sequencing at HLA-A, -B, -C, -DRB1, -DQB1 and -DPB1, using the SBTexcellerator protocol, an ABI3130xl analyzer and SBTengine software. For TCR alpha, a new primer set was designed to cover all functional IMGT alpha gene variants, and all other steps followed the beta-chain workflow.

The study at large found these results: Reportedly, most V and J gene segments showed bias between naive CD4+ and CD8+ cells, and this bias held consistently across donors regardless of HLA genotype. Alpha and beta chains were sequenced in bulk and could not be paired, so combined chain effects were not evaluated. In both chains, CD4+ lineage was linked to a positively charged CDR3, whereas CD8+ lineage was linked to a negatively charged CDR3. The study did not directly address possible repertoire bias arising from homeostatic proliferation of naive T cells. Taken together, V genes, J genes and CDR3 charge appeared to account for roughly 13% of the variance in CD4/CD8 propensity, acting in a largely additive way.

Cells with a CD4+CD8-CD45RO-CD45RA+ profile were isolated by FACS and defined as naive CD4+ T cells, and those with a CD8+CD4-CD45RA+CD27bright profile were defined as naive CD8+ T cells. Antibodies against CD4 (RPA-T4), CD8 (SK1), CD27 (O323), CD45RA (HI100) and CD45RO (UCHL1) were used for sorting. CDR3 length: 13 amino acids, cysteine to phenylalanine. CDR3 DNA is the only sequence kept; it has 39 bases, read in frame from the first base. The germline ends are 14 bases apart after V is trimmed by 7 bases and J by 4 bases. The V and J segments used are TRBV12-3 or TRBV12-4 and TRBJ2-7; a weak D assignment points to TRBD1 (6 bases agree). Sequenced input: naive CD4+ and CD8+ T cells sorted from blood, pooled from several donors. This sample's cell subset or site label indicates: FACS-sorted naive CD4+ (CD45RO-CD45RA+) and naive CD8+ (CD45RA+CD27bright) T cells. The sequence derives from a pool of human donors in good health; the sample pools cells from several healthy donors. The DNA is as follows: TGTGCCAGCACCAACAACAGGGATTACGAGCAGTACTTC. Its coded protein is CASTNNRDYEQYF.